This TCR beta chain was sequenced in a study of T cells after yellow fever vaccination. The length of the CDR3 is 11 residues. Trimming shortened V by 3 bases and J by 5 bases, and 3 bases separated the two germline ends. Germline loops: CDR1 KGHDR, CDR2 SFDVKD. TCRdb reprocessed the 5' RACE reads with MiXCR, giving one entry per CDR3 protein. The repertoire holds more than 65,000 distinct CDR3 sequences, approximately 6.2% seen once, with roughly 2% in the top ten. This clonotype has more than one count but fewer than ten. Its cognate antigen is unknown. The study's findings and limits: Post-booster repertoires contained most primary-vaccination clones again (roughly 95% CD4, around 89% CD8). The presence of abundant clonotypes contaminating from the bulk population was possible in FACS-sorted repertoires.

This specimen was CD4+ T cells sorted from PBMCs, taken roughly 14 days after the first yellow fever vaccination. The chain is built from TRBV24-1 and TRBJ1-2, with D hard to call. This TCR was recovered from a man aged 18 to 30 who received the YFV17D yellow fever vaccine. The CDR3 spells CATSDEYGYTF. In DNA, the CDR3 is TGTGCCACCAGTGATGAGTATGGCTACACCTTC.